The 21 T cell receptor beta chains reported below all come from one sample, sequenced in a study of long-term antiretroviral therapy in people with HIV. The run of the v3.0 immunoSEQ assay was at survey level. Measured with immunoSEQ multiplex PCR; TCRdb has only the in-frame clones, and not every one. The sample yields several thousand clones, roughly 78% seen once. Sequenced material: unsorted PBMCs, taken 0.6 years before starting antiretroviral therapy. The receptor set was obtained from a man aged 35 to 55 with HIV.

J is TRBJ1-1 and V is TRBV4-1; possible D gene TRBD1, 5 bases. CDR3 length equals 15 residues. Germline CDR1 MGHRA, CDR2 YSYEKL. V was trimmed by 5 bases and J by 3 bases, leaving 16 bases between them. The CDR3 bases are TGCGCCAGCAGCAAAGGGGTCCTGAGGGACACTGAAGCTTTCTTT. Amino acid sequence: CASSKGVLRDTEAFF.

This chain uses TRBV7-9 with TRBJ1-1; D unclear. Germline V gives CDR1 SEHNR, CDR2 FQNEAQ (reference sequence). The CDR3 covers 12 residues. Between the trimmed V and J ends, which lost 0 bases and 4 bases, there was a span of 3 bases. The CDR3 region has the DNA TGTGCCAGCAGCTTAGCGCTCACTGAAGCTTTCTTT. The encoded protein is CASSLALTEAFF. The variable domain in full, with the rest retrieved from reference TRBV7-9 and TRBJ1-1, is DTGVSQNPRHKITKRGQNVTFRCDPISEHNRLYWYRQTLGQGPEFLTYFQNEAQLEKSRLLSDRFSAERPKGSFSTLEIQRTEQGDSAMYLCASSLALTEAFFGQGTRLTVV.

J is TRBJ1-1 and V is TRBV2, with unresolved D. Germline values: CDR1 SNHLY, CDR2 FYNNEI. The CDR3 runs 15 residues. Trimming stripped 3 bases from V and 4 bases from J, with 15 bases between. CDR3 loop: CASSDAQAAGTEAFF. Written as DNA, the CDR3 is TGTGCCAGCAGTGACGCGCAGGCTGCGGGCACTGAAGCTTTCTTT.

The sample holds one count of this clone. The chain is built from TRBV11-2 and TRBJ2-2; perhaps D is TRBD1 or TRBD2 (5 bases each). V was clipped by 5 bases and J by 0 bases, with 13 bases between them. There are 16 residues in the CDR3. Germline-derived CDR1 and CDR2 are SGHAT and FQNNGV. The CDR3 DNA is TGTGCCAGCAGCCGTAGAAGAGGGGCGAACACCGGGGAGCTGTTTTTT. Translated: CASSRRRGANTGELFF.

The chain has TRBV11-3 and TRBJ2-7; 8 nucleotides line up with TRBD1. Germline CDR1 SGHNT, CDR2 YENEEA. This CDR3 contains 14 residues. The ends lost 3 bases at V and 3 bases at J; junction bases unmatched: 4. DNA of the CDR3: TGTGCCAGCAGCTTGAGACAGGGGTACTACGAGCAGTACTTC. This translates into CASSLRQGYYEQYF.

The chain recombines TRBV27 with TRBJ2-7; 7 nucleotides align to TRBD1. J gave up 2 bases and V 0 bases, and 1 base lay outside the gene matches. This CDR3 contains 14 residues. The germline V gene encodes CDR1 MNHEY and CDR2 SMNVEV (reference sequence). CDR3 sequence: CASSLSDRAYEQYF. CDR3 DNA sequence: TGTGCCAGCAGTTTATCCGACAGGGCCTACGAGCAGTACTTC.

By sample share, this clone is large. This rearrangement joins TRBV6-1 to TRBJ2-1, with D perhaps matching TRBD2 (5 bases). Deletions cut 1 base from V and 9 bases from J, with 13 bases between. CDR3 length equals 14 residues. Germline V CDR1 and CDR2: MNHNS, SASEGT. The CDR3 DNA is TGTGCCAGCAGTGAAGGGGATATCAGCGGTGAGCAGTTCTTC. This gives the protein CASSEGDISGEQFF.

In its sample, this clone was seen once. The chain carries TRBV5-1 and TRBJ2-2; D perhaps matches TRBD1 (5 bases). Trimming stripped 3 bases from V and 1 base from J, with 10 bases between. The CDR3 loop spans 15 amino acids. Germline V gene data show CDR1 as SGHRS and CDR2 as YFSETQ. The CDR3 region is CASSSKGENTGELFF. CDR3 bases: TGCGCCAGCAGCTCCAAAGGGGAGAACACCGGGGAGCTGTTTTTT.

This rearrangement joins TRBV27 to TRBJ2-1; D might be TRBD1 (6 bases). The V gene's germline CDR1 is MNHEY and CDR2 SMNVEV (reference sequence). Trimming pared 6 bases from V and 4 bases from J, leaving 10 bases between. This CDR3 is 13 amino acids long. The CDR3 DNA follows: TGTGCCAGCAGGACAGGCGCTTACAATGAGCAGTTCTTC. Residues: CASRTGAYNEQFF.

This chain links TRBV6-1 with TRBJ2-2; a possible D gene is TRBD2 (6 bases). Looked up from germline, CDR1 is MNHNS and CDR2 is SASEGT. The CDR3 covers 14 residues. V gave up 7 bases and J gave up 8 bases, with 17 bases separating them. The DNA for the CDR3 is TGTGCCAGCAAGGGAGGTCCGTCGGGTGGGGAGCTGTTTTTT. Amino acids: CASKGGPSGGELFF.

The chain employs TRBV7-9 and TRBJ1-4, with 9 positions matching TRBD1. Per the germline V gene, CDR1 is SEHNR and CDR2 is FQNEAQ (reference sequence). Trimming removed 5 bases from V and 6 bases from J; junction bases left unmatched: 10. CDR3 length: 16 amino acids. The CDR3 loop reads CASSPPGQGIDEKLFF. CDR3 bases: TGTGCCAGCAGCCCCCCTGGACAGGGGATAGATGAAAAACTGTTTTTT. Full variable domain (outside the CDR3, taken from reference TRBV7-9 and TRBJ1-4): DTGVSQNPRHKITKRGQNVTFRCDPISEHNRLYWYRQTLGQGPEFLTYFQNEAQLEKSRLLSDRFSAERPKGSFSTLEIQRTEQGDSAMYLCASSPPGQGIDEKLFFGSGTQLSVL.

The chain combines TRBV19 with TRBJ1-1, with 10 bases fitting TRBD1. Unmatched junction bases numbered 7, after V lost 7 bases and J lost 5 bases. This CDR3 has 14 amino acids. Germline V gene lookup returns CDR1 LNHDA and CDR2 SQIVND (reference sequence). CDR3 in DNA: TGTGCCAGTATCCCGGGACAGGGGTGGACTGAAGCTTTCTTT. Translating it yields CASIPGQGWTEAFF.

The rearrangement links TRBV19 to TRBJ2-1; a weak D match, TRBD2 (6 bases). CDR3 length: 15 residues. In germline, CDR1 is LNHDA, CDR2 SQIVND (reference sequence). The V and J ends lost 3 bases and 2 bases respectively, with 11 bases between them. CDR3 loop: CASSMVSGAYNEQFF. The CDR3 DNA reads TGTGCCAGTAGTATGGTTAGCGGTGCCTACAATGAGCAGTTCTTC.

This chain links TRBV27 with TRBJ1-2; D might be TRBD1 (6 bases). The CDR3 has 16 residues. Looked up from germline, CDR1 is MNHEY and CDR2 is SMNVEV (reference sequence). V gave up 5 bases and J gave up 7 bases, with 23 bases separating them. The CDR3 spells CASSSLERTALGGYTF. The CDR3 bases are TGTGCCAGCAGTAGTCTAGAAAGGACAGCGTTGGGTGGCTACACCTTC.

DNA for the CDR3: TGTGCCAGCAGTATCCGAGGGGCTGGAAACACCATATATTTT. This sequence encodes CASSIRGAGNTIYF. The rearrangement links TRBV6-5 to TRBJ1-3; TRBD1 is a possible D gene (5 bases). The V gene lost 5 bases and the J gene lost 2 bases, with 10 bases spanning the gap. This CDR3 region has 14 residues. The V gene's germline CDR1 is MNHEY and CDR2 SVGAGI.

This sequence joins TRBV7-8 and TRBJ1-1, with TRBD1 identical over 7 bases. Germline trimming cut 5 bases from V and 1 base from J; bases unmatched to any gene: 7. From germline, CDR1 is SGHVS and CDR2 FQNEAQ. The CDR3 totals 15 residues. The CDR3 region has the DNA TGTGCCAGCAGCCCCCGGGACAGAGAGAACACTGAAGCTTTCTTT. Translating it yields CASSPRDRENTEAFF.

The chain is built from TRBV10-2 and TRBJ2-7, with D perhaps matching TRBD2 (7 bases). CDR3 size: 14 residues. V lost 8 bases and J lost 5, with 19 bases in between. Germline V gene lookup returns CDR1 WSHSY and CDR2 SAAADI. The CDR3 protein is CASGGGRARHEQYF. CDR3 sequence (DNA): TGCGCCAGCGGGGGGGGCAGGGCGCGTCACGAGCAGTACTTC.

The CDR3 DNA reads as TGTGCCAGCAGCAAAAGGAGCACTGAAGCTTTCTTT. Protein sequence: CASSKRSTEAFF. This sequence joins TRBV21-1 and TRBJ1-1. TRBV21-1 is marked as a pseudogene. The CDR3 is 12 amino acids.

J is TRBJ2-6 and V is TRBV23-1, with D unresolved. TRBV23-1 carries the ORF label, with uncertain function. This CDR3 comprises 16 residues. V was clipped by 2 bases and J by 3 bases, with 11 bases between them. The CDR3 coding sequence is TGCGCCAGCAGTCAAAGGGCCTCCCGTGGGGCCAACGTCCTGACTTTC. Its translation is CASSQRASRGANVLTF.

J is TRBJ2-3 and V is TRBV2; D may be TRBD1 or TRBD2 (5 bases each). The CDR3 totals 16 residues. Between the trimmed V and J ends, which lost 1 base and 2 bases, there was a span of 13 bases. Germline V gives CDR1 SNHLY, CDR2 FYNNEI. The CDR3 loop is CASSEGERGVTDTQYF. The CDR3 DNA sequence: TGTGCCAGCAGTGAAGGGGAACGAGGGGTCACAGATACGCAGTATTTT.

V is TRBV11-2 and J is TRBJ2-1, with a possible D match to TRBD2 (6 bases). The length of the CDR3 is 16 residues. The V end was cut by 6 bases, the J end by 9 bases, with 24 bases between. The germline V gene has CDR1 SGHAT and CDR2 FQNNGV. The CDR3 DNA is TGTGCCAGCAGACCACTTAGCGGTGGTTACCAAGGTGAGCAGTTCTTC. Protein product: CASRPLSGGYQGEQFF.